This TCR beta chain was identified during a study of shared clonotypes between healthy human individuals. Turning to this clone: The same CDR3 also results from other DNA sequences found in this sample.

Here immunoSEQ multiplex PCR was the method, and the copy in TCRdb shows in-frame clones only, minus some. The profile shows around 2.5 million clones, 93% of them singletons. This CDR3 region has 14 residues. The trim removed 5 bases at V and 2 bases at J, leaving 4 bases unmatched. CDR1 and CDR2 (germline): MDHEN, SYDVKM. This TCR was sampled from a young man in good health. Some clones in this sample may be carry-over from other donors' samples. V and J are TRBV28 and TRBJ1-1, with TRBD1 matching over 8 bases. Sequenced sample: naive CD4+ T cells from PBMCs. Subset noted: CD45RA+ positively selected. CDR3 sequence (DNA): TGTGCCAGCAGTCCCGGACAGGGCAACACTGAAGCTTTCTTT. As protein: CASSPGQGNTEAFF.